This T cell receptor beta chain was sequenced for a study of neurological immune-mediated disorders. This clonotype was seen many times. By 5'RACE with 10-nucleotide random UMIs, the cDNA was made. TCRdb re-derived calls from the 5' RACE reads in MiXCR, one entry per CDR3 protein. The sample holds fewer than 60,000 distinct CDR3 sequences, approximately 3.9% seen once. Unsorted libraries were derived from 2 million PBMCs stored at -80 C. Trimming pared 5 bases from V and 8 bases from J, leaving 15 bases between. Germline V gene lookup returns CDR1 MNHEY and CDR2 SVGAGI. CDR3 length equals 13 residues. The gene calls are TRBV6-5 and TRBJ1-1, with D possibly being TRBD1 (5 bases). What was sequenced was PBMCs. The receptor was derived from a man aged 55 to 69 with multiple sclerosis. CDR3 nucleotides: TGTGCCAGCAGTGGGAGACAGATGGGGGAAGCTTTCTTT. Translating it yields CASSGRQMGEAFF.